What follows are 2 T cell receptor beta chains derived from one specimen sequenced in a study of blood T cell repertoires in COVID-19. The table came from immunoSEQ multiplex PCR; TCRdb's copy has only in-frame clones and leaves some out. The repertoire holds tens of thousands of clones, with under 95% as singletons. Material for sequencing was peripheral blood. The receptors derive from a human donor with active COVID-19. The donor label of this sample is uncertain.

The rearrangement uses TRBV6-2 or TRBV6-3 and TRBJ1-1; 12 positions agree with TRBD1. The CDR3 consists of 16 residues. Germline loops: CDR1 MNHEY, CDR2 SVGEGT. J gave up 5 bases and V 4 bases, and 8 bases lay outside the gene matches. The CDR3 sequence is CASSSPGTGGETEAFF. The DNA of the CDR3 is TGTGCCAGCAGTTCCCCCGGGACAGGGGGCGAGACTGAAGCTTTCTTT.

The chain combines TRBV2 with TRBJ2-2, with TRBD1 as a possible D gene (5 bases). This CDR3 contains 16 residues. V dropped 0 bases and J dropped 5 bases, with 13 bases sitting between them. Germline V CDR1 and CDR2: SNHLY, FYNNEI. The CDR3 DNA reads as TGTGCCAGCAGTGAAGCCCGCCCCAGGGAAACCGGGGAGCTGTTTTTT. It codes for CASSEARPRETGELFF.